Below are 24 T cell receptor beta chains sequenced from a single sample in a study of response to subunit inactivated influenza vaccine. TCRdb reanalysed the RT-PCR reads using MiXCR and keeps one entry per CDR3 protein. In the table there are approximately 500,000 distinct CDR3 sequences, approximately 13% of which are singletons. Sequencing was performed on PBMCs from blood, taken roughly 6 weeks after vaccination. These receptor sequences come from a man aged 45-65 years who received an inactivated influenza vaccine.

There are a few counts of this clonotype. The V and J genes are TRBV12-3 or TRBV12-4 and TRBJ1-3; D call uncertain. Trimming pared 5 bases from V and 0 bases from J, leaving 11 bases between. This CDR3 contains 15 residues. Here the CDR3 reads CASSPTHNSGNTIYF. In nucleotides, the CDR3 is TGTGCCAGCAGTCCCACCCACAACTCTGGAAACACCATATATTTT.

This clonotype was detected ten times or more. V gene TRBV7-2 combines with J gene TRBJ1-2; unclear D gene. The germline V gene encodes CDR1 SGHTA and CDR2 FQGNSA. V dropped 3 bases and J dropped 9 bases, with 14 bases sitting between them. The CDR3 spans 13 residues. This CDR3 reads CASSLHPQGSYTF. Here the CDR3 DNA reads TGTGCCAGCAGCTTGCACCCCCAAGGGAGCTACACCTTC.

This clonotype was counted only a few times. CDR3 coding DNA: TGCAGTGCTCTGGACAGGGAATCGGTCACCGGGGAGCTGTTTTTT. This codes for CSALDRESVTGELFF. This chain connects TRBV20-1 to TRBJ2-2, with TRBD1 matching over 8 bases. Germline values: CDR1 DFQATT, CDR2 SNEGSKA (reference sequence). This CDR3 is 15 amino acids long. Losses at the gene ends were 5 bases for V and 4 bases for J; bases not matched to a gene: 9.

This clonotype was seen more than once but under ten times. The chain joins TRBV15 to TRBJ2-1; perhaps TRBD2 as D (6 bases). This CDR3 spans 14 amino acids. The germline V gene has CDR1 LNHNV and CDR2 YYDKDF (reference sequence). Trimming removed 4 bases at V and 6 bases at J, with 13 bases between. CDR3 DNA sequence: TGTGCCACCAGCACCGGACTAACCACCAATGAGCAGTTCTTC. As protein: CATSTGLTTNEQFF.

The rearrangement uses TRBV9 and TRBJ2-7; D remains unclear. There are 13 residues in the CDR3. CDR1 is SGDLS, CDR2 YYNGEE, per germline. Trimming removed 0 bases from V and 6 bases from J, with 10 bases in between. CDR3 in DNA: TGTGCCAGCAGCGTAGGACACCTTTCCGAGCAGTACTTC. Its translation is CASSVGHLSEQYF. Looking up the rest from reference TRBV9 and TRBJ2-7 gives the full variable domain: DSGVTQTPKHLITATGQRVTLRCSPRSGDLSVYWYQQSLDQGLQFLIQYYNGEERAKGNILERFSAQQFPDLHSELNLSSLELGDSALYFCASSVGHLSEQYFGPGTRLTVT.

This clonotype was detected many times. The V and J genes are TRBV29-1 and TRBJ2-1; D not resolved. The length of the CDR3 is 13 residues. Germline assignment: CDR1 SQVTM and CDR2 ANQGSEA. V lost 2 bases and J lost 6, with 11 bases in between. CDR3 coding DNA: TGCAGCGTTGAATCGGTCCTCATCAATGAGCAGTTCTTC. Translating gives CSVESVLINEQFF.

The chain employs TRBV7-9 and TRBJ2-7, with D possibly being TRBD1 (5 bases). The CDR3 totals 15 residues. CDR1 is SEHNR and CDR2 is FQNEAQ in the germline V gene (reference sequence). Trimming removed 0 bases from V and 5 bases from J, with 14 bases in between. The CDR3 bases are TGTGCCAGCAGCTTAGCCCAGCCAGGGTACGACGAGCAGTACTTC. It specifies CASSLAQPGYDEQYF. Combining the CDR3 with reference TRBV7-9 and TRBJ2-7 gives the whole variable domain DTGVSQNPRHKITKRGQNVTFRCDPISEHNRLYWYRQTLGQGPEFLTYFQNEAQLEKSRLLSDRFSAERPKGSFSTLEIQRTEQGDSAMYLCASSLAQPGYDEQYFGPGTRLTVT.

This clonotype was recorded at least ten times. The chain carries TRBV10-3 and TRBJ2-3; D unresolved. Germline values: CDR1 ENHRY, CDR2 SYGVKD. The CDR3 consists of 13 residues. V lost 0 bases and J lost 7, with 8 bases in between. In DNA, the CDR3 is TGTGCCATCAGTGAGTCAGGCTTCTATACGCAGTATTTT. Its protein product is CAISESGFYTQYF.

The V call is TRBV27, the J call TRBJ2-7; no definite D call. The CDR3 is 15 amino acids. V was clipped by 5 bases and J by 2 bases, with 16 bases between them. The germline V gene has CDR1 MNHEY and CDR2 SMNVEV (reference sequence). The CDR3 DNA reads TGTGCCAGCAGTATACGCTTCTTTGGACCCTACGAGCAGTACTTC. Translating gives CASSIRFFGPYEQYF.

The CDR3 DNA is TGTGCCAGTGGACAGAGCTCCTACAATGAGCAGTTCTTC. As protein: CASGQSSYNEQFF. The chain has TRBV12-3 or TRBV12-4 and TRBJ2-1; weak D call: TRBD1 (6 bases). CDR3 length: 13 amino acids. V shed 9 bases and J shed 0 bases, with 9 bases lying between them.

There are many counts of this clonotype. The rearrangement links TRBV9 to TRBJ2-1, with TRBD1 matching 10 bases. V dropped 1 base and J dropped 4; count of bases not matched to a gene: 5. The CDR3 totals 16 residues. Germline V gives CDR1 SGDLS, CDR2 YYNGEE. The CDR3 spells CASSVRGQGHYNEQFF. The CDR3 DNA reads TGTGCCAGCAGCGTAAGGGGACAGGGGCATTACAATGAGCAGTTCTTC. The entire variable domain, with the rest obtained from reference TRBV9 and TRBJ2-1, is as follows: DSGVTQTPKHLITATGQRVTLRCSPRSGDLSVYWYQQSLDQGLQFLIQYYNGEERAKGNILERFSAQQFPDLHSELNLSSLELGDSALYFCASSVRGQGHYNEQFFGPGTRLTVL.

This clonotype appeared a few times. The genes are TRBV7-2 and TRBJ2-7; D possibly corresponds to TRBD2 (5 bases). This CDR3 has 12 amino acids. Germline V lookup: CDR1 SGHTA, CDR2 FQGNSA. Trimming took 7 bases from V and 9 from J, leaving 16 bases between them. The CDR3 DNA sequence: TGTGCCAGCACCATGGGCGGGTTGGGGCAGTACTTC. Its translation: CASTMGGLGQYF.

The table lists this clonotype with a few counts. V and J are TRBV29-1 and TRBJ2-7, with TRBD1 matching 7 bases. The CDR3 spans 13 residues. J lost 0 bases, V lost 4 bases, and 3 bases had no gene match. Germline CDR1 SQVTM, CDR2 ANQGSEA. The CDR3 nucleotides read TGCAGCGTTGGACAGGGCCTCTCCTACGAGCAGTACTTC. Its protein product is CSVGQGLSYEQYF.

The V call is TRBV28, the J call TRBJ2-2, with TRBD1 identical over 7 bases. Trimming took 2 bases from V and 4 from J; bases not matched to a gene: 4. This CDR3 is built from 15 residues. Germline lookup yields CDR1 MDHEN and CDR2 SYDVKM. CDR3 sequence reads: CASSLEGAPTGELFF. The CDR3, as DNA: TGTGCCAGCAGTTTAGAGGGGGCGCCCACCGGGGAGCTGTTTTTT.

The chain joins TRBV27 to TRBJ2-3; D ambiguous. The ends were cut back, 3 bases at V and 4 bases at J, with 20 bases in the middle. Germline lookup yields CDR1 MNHEY and CDR2 SMNVEV (reference sequence). The CDR3 runs 17 residues. Written as DNA, the CDR3 is TGTGCCAGCAGTTTGGGCCCACAGAGGTCCTGGGCAGATACGCAGTATTTT. Its translation: CASSLGPQRSWADTQYF.

This clonotype has more than one count but fewer than ten. The V and J genes are TRBV12-3 or TRBV12-4 and TRBJ2-7, with 12 bases lining up with TRBD2. The ends lost 1 base at V and 2 bases at J; junction bases unmatched: 3. The CDR3 runs 16 residues. The CDR3 nucleotides read TGTGCCAGCAGTTTAGGGACTAGCGGGGCCCCCTACGAGCAGTACTTC. This gives the protein CASSLGTSGAPYEQYF.

This clonotype was picked up a small number of times. CDR3 amino acids: CSARDLLRTGDGKSPLHF. CDR3 DNA sequence: TGCAGTGCTAGAGATCTTCTTAGGACAGGGGACGGAAAATCACCCCTCCACTTT. J is TRBJ1-6 and V is TRBV20-1; TRBD1 aligns across 9 bases. CDR3 length: 18 residues. Trimming removed 0 bases from V and 10 bases from J; junction bases left unmatched: 16. Germline values: CDR1 DFQATT, CDR2 SNEGSKA (reference sequence).

The V call is TRBV5-1, the J call TRBJ2-5; tentatively, D is TRBD2 (6 bases). Trimming pared 3 bases from V and 2 bases from J, leaving 17 bases between. CDR3 length equals 16 residues. The germline V gene encodes CDR1 SGHRS and CDR2 YFSETQ. As DNA, the CDR3 is TGCGCCAGCAGCTCCCGAGGTAGCGGCCTTCAAGAGACCCAGTACTTC. This encodes CASSSRGSGLQETQYF.

The V gene is TRBV12-3 or TRBV12-4, the J gene TRBJ2-1, with D possibly TRBD2 on 6 matching bases. This CDR3 contains 16 residues. V lost 3 bases and J 4 bases, leaving 16 bases between the germline ends. The CDR3 protein is CASSFLQRALYNEQFF. CDR3 coding DNA: TGTGCCAGCAGTTTTCTCCAGCGGGCCTTGTACAATGAGCAGTTCTTC.

In this sample, this clonotype turned up a few times. The gene calls are TRBV20-1 and TRBJ2-3, with D maybe TRBD2 (7 bases). The V gene lost 3 bases and the J gene lost 4 bases, with 14 bases spanning the gap. Germline V gene sequence: CDR1 DFQATT, CDR2 SNEGSKA (reference sequence). The CDR3 sequence is 14 residues long. This CDR3 is CSASPAGASDTQYF. The CDR3 region has the DNA TGCAGTGCTAGTCCGGCGGGGGCCTCAGATACGCAGTATTTT.

A few counts support this clonotype. The J gene is TRBJ2-1, the V gene TRBV9; tentatively, D is TRBD1 or TRBD2 (6 bases each). The CDR3 has 16 residues. Germline V gene sequence: CDR1 SGDLS, CDR2 YYNGEE. Trimming cost V 0 bases and J 3 bases, with 13 bases left between them. The CDR3 sequence: CASSVEGGEGYNEQFF. The CDR3 DNA sequence: TGTGCCAGCAGCGTAGAGGGGGGAGAGGGCTACAATGAGCAGTTCTTC.

This clonotype was picked up a small number of times. This rearrangement joins TRBV20-1 to TRBJ2-5, with 9 nucleotides matching TRBD2. The CDR3 totals 13 residues. Germline trimming cut 5 bases from V and 5 bases from J; bases unmatched to any gene: 6. Germline V gene lookup returns CDR1 DFQATT and CDR2 SNEGSKA (reference sequence). CDR3 nucleotide sequence: TGCAGTGCTGAGTTAGCGGGGGATGAGACCCAGTACTTC. Amino acids: CSAELAGDETQYF.

This sequence joins TRBV11-2 and TRBJ2-2; TRBD1 agrees at 7 bases. The J segment lost 4 bases and the V segment lost 3 bases, leaving 5 bases of the junction unmatched. CDR3 size: 15 residues. CDR1 SGHAT and CDR2 FQNNGV come from the germline V gene. CDR3 sequence reads: CASSLSTGVTGELFF. The CDR3 DNA reads as TGTGCCAGCAGCTTGAGTACAGGGGTCACCGGGGAGCTGTTTTTT.

A few counts support this clonotype. The V gene is TRBV6-1, the J gene TRBJ1-5; 8 bases fit TRBD1. V shed 6 bases and J 3 bases; nucleotides not matched to a gene: 7. Germline CDR1 and CDR2: MNHNS and SASEGT. The CDR3 extends over 15 amino acids. In DNA form, the CDR3 reads TGTGCCAGCAGGCGTTGGGGACAGGACAATCAGCCCCAGCATTTT. Protein product: CASRRWGQDNQPQHF.